The 31 T cell receptor beta chains below were found in one sample sequenced in a study of Graves' ophthalmopathy and Graves' hyperthyroidism. RNA transcripts were the source from which TCR beta CDR3 regions were amplified. The first-round RT-PCR employed HTBI primers together with the Qiagen OneStep RT-PCR kit. A multiplex PCR was then performed as the second round. TCRdb redid the calling of the multiplex PCR reads with MiXCR, one entry per CDR3 protein. The sample gives around 340,000 distinct CDR3 sequences, about a sixth of which show up once; 12% is in the top ten. Sequenced: peripheral blood. The source of these receptors is an adult man with Graves' ophthalmopathy.

This clonotype appeared many times. The chain recombines TRBV19 with TRBJ2-5; no clear D gene. V lost 5 bases, J lost 0 bases, and 7 bases lay in between. Germline CDR1 is LNHDA and CDR2 is SQIVND (reference sequence). The CDR3 extends over 13 amino acids. As DNA, the CDR3 is TGTGCCAGTAGTCGCAGGCACCAAGAGACCCAGTACTTC. This sequence encodes CASSRRHQETQYF. The full variable domain, completed using reference TRBV19 and TRBJ2-5, is DGGITQSPKYLFRKEGQNVTLSCEQNLNHDAMYWYRQDPGQGLRLIYYSQIVNDFQKGDIAEGYSVSREKKESFPLTVTSAQKNPTAFYLCASSRRHQETQYFGPGTRLLVL.

This clonotype was counted ten times or more. This chain joins TRBV20-1 and TRBJ2-7, with TRBD1 as a possible D gene (6 bases). The V gene lost 6 bases and the J gene lost 3 bases, with 12 bases spanning the gap. Germline CDR1 reads DFQATT; CDR2 reads SNEGSKA (reference sequence). The CDR3 loop spans 12 amino acids. CDR3 coding DNA: TGCAGTGCCTCGACAGGATACTACGAGCAGTACTTC. Its protein is CSASTGYYEQYF.

This clonotype was detected ten times or more. V and J are TRBV6-5 and TRBJ2-7, with D uncertain. Germline-derived CDR1 and CDR2 are MNHEY and SVGAGI. The V end was cut by 2 bases, the J end by 4 bases, with 12 bases between. The CDR3 covers 14 residues. The CDR3 coding sequence is TGTGCCAGCAGTTACGGGTCCCGGGTTTACGAGCAGTACTTC. It translates to CASSYGSRVYEQYF.

The CDR3 nucleotides read TGTGCCAGCAGCTTTTACGGGGTAGCCGAGCAGTACTTC. Amino acid sequence: CASSFYGVAEQYF. The genes are TRBV7-2 and TRBJ2-7; the D gene is possibly TRBD2 (5 bases). CDR1 is SGHTA and CDR2 is FQGNSA in the germline V gene. V was clipped by 3 bases and J by 6 bases, with 12 bases between them. This CDR3 region has 13 residues. Full variable domain (outside the CDR3, taken from reference TRBV7-2 and TRBJ2-7): GAGVSQSPSNKVTEKGKDVELRCDPISGHTALYWYRQSLGQGLEFLIYFQGNSAPDKSGLPSDRFSAERTGGSVSTLTIQRTQQEDSAVYLCASSFYGVAEQYFGPGTRLTVT.

This clonotype came up many times. The V gene is TRBV2, the J gene TRBJ1-5; D uncertain. V dropped 4 bases and J dropped 6 bases, with 13 bases sitting between them. Germline V lookup: CDR1 SNHLY, CDR2 FYNNEI. The CDR3 sequence is 14 residues long. The CDR3 region is CASSVDGFGQPQHF. In nucleotides, the CDR3 is TGTGCCAGCAGTGTTGACGGGTTTGGTCAGCCCCAGCATTTT.

This clonotype was seen at least ten times. CDR3 coding DNA: TGTGCCAGCTCACCGGGGACAGTTAGCACAGATACGCAGTATTTT. Translation gives CASSPGTVSTDTQYF. The chain combines TRBV18 with TRBJ2-3; the match to TRBD1 covers 7 bases. CDR3 size: 15 residues. In germline, CDR1 is KGHSH, CDR2 LQKENI. J gave up 0 bases and V 3 bases, and 3 bases lay outside the gene matches.

This clonotype was seen many times. The chain recombines TRBV6-1 with TRBJ1-1; 10 bases match TRBD1. The CDR3 loop spans 14 amino acids. J lost 6 bases, V lost 7 bases, and 8 bases had no gene match. The germline gives CDR1 MNHNS, CDR2 SASEGT. The CDR3 protein is CASIDRGLVSEAFF. The CDR3 nucleotides are TGTGCCAGCATTGACAGGGGGCTTGTCTCTGAAGCTTTCTTT.

This clonotype was counted ten times or more. The chain carries TRBV28 and TRBJ1-2; TRBD1 might be the D (5 bases). Germline lookup yields CDR1 MDHEN and CDR2 SYDVKM. The germline V and J ends were trimmed by 6 bases and 7 bases, with 18 bases remaining between them. CDR3 length equals 14 residues. DNA for the CDR3: TGTGCCAGCAGCCCCGGGACCACGCGGGGTGGCTACACCTTC. Protein product: CASSPGTTRGGYTF.

This clonotype was detected many times. V gene TRBV28 combines with J gene TRBJ2-7; 7 bases map to TRBD2. The CDR3 is 13 residues long. Germline CDR1 MDHEN, CDR2 SYDVKM. V dropped 7 bases and J dropped 5; count of bases not matched to a gene: 8. The DNA of the CDR3 is TGTGCCAGCACCCTCGGCGGGGGAGACGAGCAGTACTTC. It codes for CASTLGGGDEQYF. Complete variable domain (other parts from reference TRBV28 and TRBJ2-7): DVKVTQSSRYLVKRTGEKVFLECVQDMDHENMFWYRQDPGLGLRLIYFSYDVKMKEKGDIPEGYSVSREKKERFSLILESASTNQTSMYLCASTLGGGDEQYFGPGTRLTVT.

Many counts were recorded for this clonotype. This chain connects TRBV20-1 to TRBJ2-7, with D maybe TRBD2 (5 bases). The ends were cut back, 5 bases at V and 0 bases at J, with 11 bases in the middle. CDR1 DFQATT and CDR2 SNEGSKA come from the germline V gene (reference sequence). CDR3 size: 13 residues. The CDR3 DNA reads as TGCAGTGCTGGAGCGGCGAGCTCCTACGAGCAGTACTTC. The encoded protein is CSAGAASSYEQYF.

This clonotype was seen many times. The chain uses TRBV30 and TRBJ1-2, with unresolved D. Germline V gene sequence: CDR1 GTSNPN, CDR2 SVGIG (reference sequence). Between the trimmed V and J ends, which lost 4 bases and 4 bases, there was a span of 13 bases. This CDR3 spans 13 amino acids. This chain's CDR3 is CAWNGNRLYGYTF. CDR3 nucleotide sequence: TGTGCCTGGAATGGAAACAGACTCTATGGCTACACCTTC.

This clonotype has at least ten counts. The chain combines TRBV12-5 with TRBJ1-5; 8 positions agree with TRBD1. With V trimmed by 6 bases and J by 6 bases, 4 bases remained unmatched. The CDR3 has 13 amino acids. CDR1 and CDR2 (germline): LGHNT, FRNRAP. CDR3 bases: TGTGCTAGTGGCCCAGGGGGCGGTCAGCCCCAGCATTTT. It codes for CASGPGGGQPQHF.

This clonotype has ten or more counts. The rearrangement uses TRBV28 and TRBJ2-2; TRBD1 might be the D (6 bases). The germline V and J ends were trimmed by 6 bases and 7 bases, with 12 bases remaining between them. Germline assignment: CDR1 MDHEN and CDR2 SYDVKM. The CDR3 is made up of 13 amino acids. The CDR3 protein is CASSLSRGGELFF. CDR3 DNA: TGTGCCAGCAGCCTTTCCAGGGGCGGGGAGCTGTTTTTT. Full variable domain (rest looked up from reference TRBV28 and TRBJ2-2): DVKVTQSSRYLVKRTGEKVFLECVQDMDHENMFWYRQDPGLGLRLIYFSYDVKMKEKGDIPEGYSVSREKKERFSLILESASTNQTSMYLCASSLSRGGELFFGEGSRLTVL.

With regard to this clonotype: Being one base from a much bigger clone, this may be a read error. V usage is TRBV7-2 and J usage is TRBJ2-7, with no clear D. The V gene's germline CDR1 is SGHTA and CDR2 FQGNSA. V was trimmed by 7 bases and J by 5 bases, leaving 18 bases between them. The CDR3 runs 14 residues. As DNA, the CDR3 is TGTGCCAGCACCTCAACCACTGGTTCCCACGAGCAGTACTTC. Protein product: CASTSTTGSHEQYF.

Ten or more counts support this clonotype. The junction and the germline gene differ at one end; a read error may be behind it. The J gene is TRBJ2-7, the V gene TRBV20-1; 9 bases are a match to TRBD2. This CDR3 is 11 amino acids long. The germline V gene has CDR1 DFQATT and CDR2 SNEGSKA (reference sequence). The CDR3 loop reads CSALLNSGRNF. The CDR3 DNA reads TGCAGTGCTCTTCTTAATAGCGGGAGAAACTTC.

This clonotype was observed at least ten times. This chain's CDR3 is CAWSQQRHQPQHF. In DNA, the CDR3 is TGTGCCTGGAGTCAACAAAGGCATCAGCCCCAGCATTTT. The rearrangement uses TRBV30 and TRBJ1-5, with unresolved D. Between the trimmed V and J ends, which lost 2 bases and 5 bases, there was a span of 10 bases. CDR3 length equals 13 residues. Germline CDR1 is GTSNPN and CDR2 is SVGIG (reference sequence).

There are many counts of this clonotype. This sequence joins TRBV7-2 and TRBJ2-7, with a tentative D call TRBD1 (6 bases). The CDR3 is made up of 16 amino acids. CDR1 and CDR2 (germline): SGHTA, FQGNSA. The V gene lost 5 bases and the J gene lost 7 bases, with 24 bases spanning the gap. The CDR3 region is CASSISEDTGSREQYF. The CDR3, as DNA: TGTGCCAGCAGCATCTCCGAGGATACAGGGTCCAGGGAGCAGTACTTC.

This clonotype was observed many times. The rearrangement links TRBV7-8 to TRBJ2-7; D not certain. V lost 2 bases, J lost 5 bases, and 4 bases lay in between. CDR3 length: 11 amino acids. The V gene's germline CDR1 is SGHVS and CDR2 FQNEAQ. The DNA of the CDR3 is TGTGCCAGCAGCTTAAGTGACGAGCAGTACTTC. This sequence encodes CASSLSDEQYF.

This clonotype has ten or more counts. This chain uses TRBV6-4 with TRBJ2-2; tentatively, D is TRBD2 (6 bases). The CDR3 covers 17 residues. Germline loops: CDR1 MRHNA, CDR2 SNTAGT. V shed 6 bases and J shed 7 bases, with 24 bases lying between them. This chain's CDR3 is CASRALGATRRGGELFF. The CDR3, as DNA: TGTGCCAGCAGGGCCCTCGGAGCTACGAGGAGGGGCGGGGAGCTGTTTTTT.

This clonotype showed up many times. The chain carries TRBV6-1 and TRBJ1-2, with 7 nucleotides matching TRBD1. The CDR3 covers 14 residues. With 8 bases clipped from V and 7 bases from J, the junction kept 13 bases outside the gene matches. CDR1 MNHNS and CDR2 SASEGT come from the germline V gene. CDR3 region: CASDRGNRGGGYTF. CDR3 nucleotides: TGTGCCAGCGACCGAGGGAACAGGGGAGGTGGCTACACCTTC.

The chain is built from TRBV4-1 and TRBJ2-2; D possibly corresponds to TRBD2 (6 bases). Germline V CDR1 and CDR2: MGHRA, YSYEKL. Trimming took off 0 bases at V and 7 bases at J, with 15 bases between the two ends. This CDR3 has 16 amino acids. The CDR3 reads CASSQESRGMGGELFF. The CDR3 region has the DNA TGCGCCAGCAGCCAAGAATCTCGGGGGATGGGCGGGGAGCTGTTTTTT.

This clonotype occurred many times. The chain joins TRBV19 to TRBJ1-5, with D maybe TRBD1 (6 bases). V was trimmed by 9 bases and J by 2 bases, leaving 14 bases between them. The CDR3 covers 14 residues. Germline CDR1 is LNHDA and CDR2 is SQIVND (reference sequence). DNA of the CDR3: TGTGCCAGCGACAGGACCAGGGGCAATCAGCCCCAGCATTTT. It codes for CASDRTRGNQPQHF.

This clonotype was counted ten times or more. The gene calls are TRBV20-1 and TRBJ2-7; 9 nucleotides agree with TRBD2. The CDR3 is 16 amino acids. Unmatched junction bases numbered 11, after V lost 0 bases and J lost 5 bases. CDR1 DFQATT and CDR2 SNEGSKA come from the germline V gene (reference sequence). CDR3 residues: CSARDVGTSYGHEQYF. In DNA form, the CDR3 reads TGCAGTGCTAGAGATGTTGGGACTAGCTATGGGCACGAGCAGTACTTC.

About this clonotype itself: Since the CDR3 does not end with the conserved phenylalanine or tryptophan, this likely comes from a read error. The chain carries TRBV2 and TRBJ2-2; unclear D gene. The CDR3 extends over 14 amino acids. Germline V gene sequence: CDR1 SNHLY, CDR2 FYNNEI. The ends were cut back, 1 base at V and 5 bases at J, with 8 bases in the middle. CDR3 protein: CASSEVRGTGELFI. CDR3 bases: TGTGCCAGCAGTGAAGTGAGAGGAACCGGGGAGCTGTTTATT.

The table lists this clonotype with a few counts. The V call is TRBV4-2, the J call TRBJ1-1; TRBD1 is a possible D gene (6 bases). This CDR3 has 15 residues. CDR1 and CDR2 (germline): LGHNA, YNFKEQ. V lost 0 bases to trimming and J lost 4 bases, with 12 bases between them. Here the CDR3 DNA reads TGTGCCAGCAGCCAAGAAAGGGGGGGGGTCACTGAAGCTTTCTTT. This encodes CASSQERGGVTEAFF.

This clonotype has at least ten counts. The V gene is TRBV5-1, the J gene TRBJ1-1; D possibly corresponds to TRBD1 (5 bases). V shed 2 bases and J shed 5 bases, with 10 bases lying between them. The length of the CDR3 is 13 residues. Germline V gene data show CDR1 as SGHRS and CDR2 as YFSETQ. This chain's CDR3 is CASSFLQATEAFF. The CDR3 bases are TGCGCCAGCAGCTTCCTACAGGCGACTGAAGCTTTCTTT.

This chain connects TRBV12-3 or TRBV12-4 to TRBJ2-7; possible D gene TRBD1, 5 bases. V lost 1 base and J 4 bases, leaving 17 bases between the germline ends. CDR3 size: 16 residues. The CDR3 DNA follows: TGTGCCAGCAGTTTAGAATCGCGACAGTCGCTTTACGAGCAGTACTTC. This translates into CASSLESRQSLYEQYF.

This clonotype was seen repeatedly, ten times or more. The chain couples TRBV30 to TRBJ2-3; TRBD2 matches 11 bases. The V gene end was trimmed by 2 bases and the J gene end by 4 bases; junction bases not matched to a gene: 8. The CDR3 spans 16 residues. Germline V lookup: CDR1 GTSNPN, CDR2 SVGIG (reference sequence). This CDR3 is CAWSPSLAGVPDTQYF. CDR3 nucleotides: TGTGCCTGGAGTCCCTCACTAGCGGGAGTACCAGATACGCAGTATTTT.

This chain connects TRBV11-1 to TRBJ2-7; 11 positions match TRBD1. The CDR3 runs 15 residues. Germline V CDR1 and CDR2: SGHAT, FQDESV (reference sequence). Trimming at V came to 4 bases and at J to 7 bases, leaving 9 bases not matched to a gene. The chain's CDR3 is CASSSRTGGLGEQYF. CDR3 in DNA: TGTGCCAGCAGCTCCAGGACAGGGGGCCTAGGAGAGCAGTACTTC.

In this sample, this clonotype turned up a few times. The rearrangement uses TRBV18 and TRBJ2-5; D is possibly TRBD1 or TRBD2 (5 bases each). The CDR3 sequence is 14 residues long. The germline V and J ends were trimmed by 3 bases and 3 bases, with 11 bases remaining between them. Germline CDR1 and CDR2: KGHSH and LQKENI. CDR3 DNA: TGTGCCAGCTCACCCGTCCGGGGCGAAGAGACCCAGTACTTC. Translation: CASSPVRGEETQYF.

This clonotype was observed many times. The chain has TRBV5-1 and TRBJ2-5; D uncertain. Trimming removed 0 bases from V and 1 base from J, with 7 bases in between. Per germline, CDR1 SGHRS and CDR2 YFSETQ. This CDR3 has 14 amino acids. The CDR3 protein is CASSLDTSQETQYF. CDR3 nucleotides: TGCGCCAGCAGCTTGGATACTTCCCAAGAGACCCAGTACTTC.